The 31 T cell receptor beta chains presented below share a single source sample, sequenced in a study of control samples from healthy donors and cancer patients. Using immunoSEQ multiplex PCR, the repertoire was profiled, and TCRdb retains in-frame clones only, with some absent. The table has some 120,000 clones, around 86% seen once. The sample was blood. These receptors were collected from a man aged 35 to 55 in good health.

The J gene is TRBJ1-6, the V gene TRBV6-5; tentatively, D is TRBD1 (5 bases). CDR3 length equals 16 residues. Germline-derived CDR1 and CDR2 are MNHEY and SVGAGI. The germline V and J ends were trimmed by 0 bases and 3 bases, with 9 bases remaining between them. The CDR3 sequence: CASSYSETDYNSPLHF. As DNA, the CDR3 is TGTGCCAGCAGTTACTCAGAGACAGACTATAATTCACCCCTCCACTTT.

The rearrangement joins TRBV24-1 to TRBJ2-3, with D possibly TRBD2 on 5 matching bases. The CDR3 is made up of 16 amino acids. Germline V gives CDR1 KGHDR, CDR2 SFDVKD. With 3 bases removed from V and 3 bases from J, the gap between germline ends came to 15 bases. The CDR3 region is CATSDSPRSGTDTQYF. In DNA, the CDR3 is TGTGCCACCAGTGATAGTCCCCGGTCGGGGACAGATACGCAGTATTTT.

Note on this clone: Other DNA sequences in this specimen translate into the identical CDR3. The chain employs TRBV19 and TRBJ1-6, with D uncertain. Trimming pared 2 bases from V and 0 bases from J, leaving 2 bases between. CDR3 length: 14 residues. Germline CDR1 LNHDA, CDR2 SQIVND (reference sequence). CDR3 DNA sequence: TGTGCCAGTAGTATAAGCTCCTATAATTCACCCCTCCACTTT. It yields the protein CASSISSYNSPLHF.

The chain recombines TRBV30 with TRBJ1-2; D gene unclear. Deletions cut 8 bases from V and 4 bases from J, with 20 bases between. Looked up from germline, CDR1 is GTSNPN and CDR2 is SVGIG (reference sequence). There are 14 residues in the CDR3. The CDR3 sequence is CAVSEGSLFYGYTF. The CDR3 DNA reads as TGTGCCGTATCTGAAGGCAGTCTTTTCTATGGCTACACCTTC.

The J gene is TRBJ1-1, the V gene TRBV5-6; 8 bases are shared with TRBD1. This CDR3 comprises 14 residues. V shed 1 base, J shed 5 bases, and the junction held 4 bases outside the gene matches. The germline gives CDR1 SGHDT, CDR2 YYEEEE. The CDR3 region has the DNA TGTGCCAGCAGCTTGCAGGGGGCGTGGACTGAAGCTTTCTTT. Its protein product is CASSLQGAWTEAFF.

The chain joins TRBV6-4 to TRBJ2-5; 10 positions match TRBD1. Germline CDR1 and CDR2: MRHNA and SNTAGT. The CDR3 length is 13 residues. Trimming took 6 bases from V and 4 from J; bases not matched to a gene: 2. The CDR3 DNA is TGTGCCAGCAGCGGGGACAGGGGAGAGACCCAGTACTTC. Translated: CASSGDRGETQYF.

The V gene is TRBV24-1, the J gene TRBJ2-4, with D perhaps assigned TRBD1 or TRBD2 (5 bases each). Germline CDR1 KGHDR, CDR2 SFDVKD. The CDR3 runs 18 residues. V lost 6 bases and J 3 bases, leaving 23 bases between the germline ends. CDR3 in amino acids: CATSFRNDWGLGKNIQYF. As DNA, the CDR3 is TGTGCCACCAGTTTTAGGAACGATTGGGGGTTGGGCAAAAACATTCAGTACTTC.

The chain employs TRBV18 and TRBJ1-2, with D uncertain. The CDR3 length is 15 residues. Germline V gene data show CDR1 as KGHSH and CDR2 as LQKENI. The V end was cut by 2 bases, the J end by 4 bases, with 14 bases between. CDR3 sequence: CASSPYPGMGYGYTF. The CDR3 DNA sequence: TGTGCCAGCTCACCATATCCTGGAATGGGCTATGGCTACACCTTC.

This chain links TRBV30 with TRBJ1-5; D perhaps matches TRBD1 (5 bases). This CDR3 has 14 amino acids. Deletions cut 2 bases from V and 5 bases from J, with 13 bases between. The germline V gene encodes CDR1 GTSNPN and CDR2 SVGIG (reference sequence). In DNA form, the CDR3 reads TGTGCCTGGAGTCATCGGTCAGGGCATCAGCCCCAGCATTTT. Translation: CAWSHRSGHQPQHF.

This chain links TRBV11-3 with TRBJ2-7; D might be TRBD2 (6 bases). V shed 6 bases and J shed 7 bases, with 16 bases lying between them. The CDR3 contains 13 residues. Germline lookup yields CDR1 SGHNT and CDR2 YENEEA. CDR3 DNA sequence: TGTGCCAGCAGGGTCCCCTCTGGGAGGGAGCAGTACTTC. Amino acids: CASRVPSGREQYF.

The chain recombines TRBV6-6 with TRBJ2-7; D possibly corresponds to TRBD1 (5 bases). The CDR3 totals 14 residues. Trimming left V 2 bases short and J 3 bases short, with 11 bases between. Germline CDR1 is MNHNY and CDR2 is SVGAGI (reference sequence). The CDR3 spells CASSYGQGSYEQYF. Here the CDR3 DNA reads TGTGCCAGCAGTTACGGTCAGGGTAGCTACGAGCAGTACTTC.

The V and J genes are TRBV29-1 and TRBJ1-5, with 10 bases identical to TRBD1. The germline CDR1 and CDR2 sequences are SQVTM and ANQGSEA. The CDR3 has 14 amino acids. The trim removed 6 bases at V and 3 bases at J, leaving 5 bases unmatched. The CDR3 bases are TGCAGCGTCGGGGACAGGGGTTACAATCAGCCCCAGCATTTT. It is translated as CSVGDRGYNQPQHF.

The rearrangement joins TRBV11-3 to TRBJ1-1; no reliable D call. Germline loops: CDR1 SGHNT, CDR2 YENEEA. V lost 2 bases, J lost 7 bases, and 11 bases lay in between. This CDR3 is 13 amino acids long. The CDR3: CASSLNQDDEAFF. Written as DNA, the CDR3 is TGTGCCAGCAGCTTAAATCAGGATGATGAAGCTTTCTTT.

The rearrangement uses TRBV6-6 and TRBJ1-2, with 7 positions matching TRBD1. The CDR3 loop spans 14 amino acids. The germline V gene encodes CDR1 MNHNY and CDR2 SVGAGI (reference sequence). Trimming removed 6 bases from V and 6 bases from J; junction bases left unmatched: 10. The CDR3 coding sequence is TGTGCCAGCAGCCTCGACAGGGTGGCTGATGGCTACACCTTC. Protein product: CASSLDRVADGYTF.

J is TRBJ1-1 and V is TRBV25-1; D is uncertain. V gave up 4 bases and J gave up 1 base, with 7 bases separating them. CDR1 and CDR2 (germline): MGHDK, SYGVNS. This CDR3 is built from 13 residues. This chain's CDR3 is CASSGQENTEAFF. CDR3 nucleotide sequence: TGTGCCAGCAGTGGGCAGGAGAACACTGAAGCTTTCTTT.

This clone came up a few times. The V call is TRBV25-1, the J call TRBJ2-6, with D possibly TRBD2 on 5 matching bases. V dropped 4 bases and J dropped 8 bases, with 12 bases sitting between them. Per germline, CDR1 MGHDK and CDR2 SYGVNS. The CDR3 spans 14 residues. The CDR3 here is CASSGENWTNVLTF. The CDR3 region has the DNA TGTGCCAGCAGTGGGGAGAACTGGACCAACGTCCTGACTTTC.

This chain links TRBV6-5 with TRBJ1-5; D call uncertain. Trimming cost V 10 bases and J 0 bases, with 10 bases left between them. Per germline, CDR1 MNHEY and CDR2 SVGAGI. The CDR3 is 13 residues long. The CDR3 DNA reads as TGTGCCACGGGGAGGGATAGCAATCAGCCCCAGCATTTT. It codes for CATGRDSNQPQHF.

The chain is built from TRBV2 and TRBJ1-6; 8 nucleotides match TRBD1. Unmatched junction bases numbered 7, after V lost 3 bases and J lost 9 bases. From germline, CDR1 is SNHLY and CDR2 FYNNEI. The CDR3 spans 15 residues. The chain's CDR3 is CASSEEAGGISPLHF. The CDR3 bases are TGTGCCAGCAGTGAGGAGGCAGGGGGCATTTCACCCCTCCACTTT.

This chain joins TRBV5-4 and TRBJ2-5; D unclear. V gave up 1 base and J gave up 5 bases, with 12 bases separating them. The germline V gene has CDR1 SGHNT and CDR2 YYREEE (reference sequence). This CDR3 has 14 amino acids. Here the CDR3 reads CASSLLAVAETQYF. CDR3 nucleotides: TGTGCCAGCAGCTTGCTTGCGGTGGCGGAGACCCAGTACTTC.

V gene TRBV29-1 combines with J gene TRBJ1-5; 8 bases are a match to TRBD1. The CDR3 length is 13 residues. CDR1 is SQVTM, CDR2 ANQGSEA, per germline. Losses at the gene ends were 5 bases for V and 6 bases for J; bases not matched to a gene: 6. Here the CDR3 DNA reads TGCAGCGTTACAGGGGGATCGGGTCAGCCCCAGCATTTT. Translated, it gives CSVTGGSGQPQHF.

This chain links TRBV24-1 with TRBJ2-1; unclear D gene. This CDR3 spans 15 amino acids. The germline V and J ends were trimmed by 2 bases and 3 bases, with 10 bases remaining between them. The germline gives CDR1 KGHDR, CDR2 SFDVKD. CDR3 sequence reads: CATSDSSVFYNEQFF. The CDR3 region has the DNA TGTGCCACCAGTGATTCCAGCGTTTTCTACAATGAGCAGTTCTTC.

This rearrangement joins TRBV5-1 to TRBJ1-1, with D unclear. CDR1 and CDR2 from the germline V gene are SGHRS and YFSETQ. Trimming took 4 bases from V and 6 from J, leaving 10 bases between them. The CDR3 is 12 residues long. The CDR3 DNA reads TGCGCCAGCAGCCTACATGGGCCTGAAGCTTTCTTT. The encoded protein is CASSLHGPEAFF.

The chain has TRBV4-1 and TRBJ2-7; D possibly corresponds to TRBD2 (5 bases). CDR3 length: 15 residues. CDR1 MGHRA and CDR2 YSYEKL come from the germline V gene. V was trimmed by 0 bases and J by 4 bases, leaving 13 bases between them. The DNA for the CDR3 is TGCGCCAGCAGCCAAGAAAGCGGTAAAACATACGAGCAGTACTTC. It translates to CASSQESGKTYEQYF.

This clone was observed a few times. The rearrangement links TRBV30 to TRBJ1-4; maybe TRBD1 (5 bases). Germline V gives CDR1 GTSNPN, CDR2 SVGIG (reference sequence). CDR3 length: 15 amino acids. Trimming removed 3 bases from V and 0 bases from J, with 11 bases in between. In nucleotides, the CDR3 is TGTGCCTGGAGGTCCGCAGGGTCAACTAATGAAAAACTGTTTTTT. Translated, it gives CAWRSAGSTNEKLFF.

In this sample, this clone turned up once. The chain combines TRBV6-5 with TRBJ1-6, with 7 bases matching TRBD1. Per germline, CDR1 MNHEY and CDR2 SVGAGI. The J segment lost 4 bases and the V segment lost 4 bases, leaving 1 base of the junction unmatched. The length of the CDR3 is 14 residues. CDR3 amino acids: CASSSQGYNSPLHF. The CDR3 bases are TGTGCCAGCAGTTCACAGGGGTATAATTCACCCCTCCACTTT.

This clone appeared a few times. This chain connects TRBV29-1 to TRBJ2-1; D call uncertain. The germline V gene has CDR1 SQVTM and CDR2 ANQGSEA. The V and J ends lost 5 bases and 2 bases respectively, with 13 bases between them. The CDR3 contains 14 residues. The CDR3 DNA follows: TGCAGCGTTCTGGTGGCGCGCCCCTACAATGAGCAGTTCTTC. It translates to CSVLVARPYNEQFF.

The chain links TRBV15 to TRBJ1-6, with 7 bases fitting TRBD1. The CDR3 extends over 17 amino acids. Per the germline V gene, CDR1 is LNHNV and CDR2 is YYDKDF (reference sequence). V lost 7 bases, J lost 0 bases, and 9 bases stayed unmatched. Written as DNA, the CDR3 is TGTGCCACCACCCCTGGACAGGCCGTCTCCTATAATTCACCCCTCCACTTT. Protein sequence: CATTPGQAVSYNSPLHF.

The rearrangement links TRBV6-6 to TRBJ1-2, with TRBD1 matching 9 bases. V trimming: 5 bases; J trimming: 5 bases; junction bases outside the gene matches: 6. Germline V gives CDR1 MNHNY, CDR2 SVGAGI (reference sequence). This CDR3 comprises 14 residues. The CDR3, as DNA: TGTGCCAGCAGTCGCCGGGACAGGGATTATGGCTACACCTTC. This sequence encodes CASSRRDRDYGYTF.

V and J are TRBV15 and TRBJ1-4, with TRBD1 identical over 11 bases. This CDR3 is 16 amino acids long. From germline, CDR1 is LNHNV and CDR2 YYDKDF (reference sequence). With V trimmed by 2 bases and J by 7 bases, 6 bases remained unmatched. CDR3 sequence reads: CATSRPAGTGGEKLFF. In DNA, the CDR3 is TGTGCCACCAGCAGACCTGCGGGGACAGGGGGTGAAAAACTGTTTTTT.

The chain recombines TRBV30 with TRBJ1-6, with 7 bases fitting TRBD1. The CDR3 has 13 residues. The germline CDR1 and CDR2 sequences are GTSNPN and SVGIG (reference sequence). The ends lost 8 bases at V and 9 bases at J; junction bases unmatched: 10. The CDR3 nucleotides read TGTGCCGCCCGGGACAGCTCTCTTTCACCCCTCCACTTT. This codes for CAARDSSLSPLHF.

This chain connects TRBV19 to TRBJ2-7; D may be TRBD1 or TRBD2 (5 bases each). The germline V gene has CDR1 LNHDA and CDR2 SQIVND (reference sequence). This CDR3 has 12 residues. The germline V and J ends were trimmed by 10 bases and 5 bases, with 15 bases remaining between them. The CDR3 is CATWDPPHEQYF. The CDR3, as DNA: TGTGCCACCTGGGACCCACCCCACGAGCAGTACTTC.